This T cell receptor beta chain was found in a study of OX40 agonist ivuxolimab in advanced cancers. Study-level background: Ivuxolimab, which targeted the costimulatory receptor OX40 (CD134), was an agonistic, fully human IgG2 monoclonal antibody. Intravenous ivuxolimab was administered to patients every 2 weeks at six dose levels: 0.01, 0.1, 0.3, 1.5, 3 and 10 mg/kg. Among the approximately 50 dose-escalation patients, roughly 20 had hepatocellular carcinoma, roughly 15 melanoma, 9 renal cell carcinoma and 9 head and neck cancer. In the dose-escalation cohort, approximately 82% of patients were male, and the mean age was approximately 60 years with a range of roughly 20 to 80. Patients were allowed to have had prior anti-PD-1, anti-PD-L1 or anti-CTLA-4 therapy, and roughly two fifths of the dose-escalation patients had been treated with checkpoint inhibitors. Three dose-escalation patients achieved partial responses, one with hepatocellular carcinoma and two with cutaneous melanoma. Peripheral TCRbeta sequencing was intended to test whether TCR sequence diversity was altered and clonal T-cell expansion was caused by ivuxolimab. The monotherapy dose-escalation portion (N of about 50 patients) of the phase I ivuxolimab trial is reported in the paper. The paper's findings and limits, for the study overall: Clonal expansion of both CD4+ and CD8+ blood T cells was observed from baseline to week 6 at doses 0.1 to 3.0 mg/kg. Low levels of normalized T-cell clonal expansion were also shown by some nonresponding patients. Which antigens the clonally expanded peripheral T cells were specific for was not determined. In partial responders in the 0.1-3.0 mg/kg groups, normalized peripheral clonal expansion was found to be among the lowest, especially among CD8+ T cells. On average, CD8+ T cells showed more expanded clones than CD4+ T cells after ivuxolimab.

Patients with autoimmune disease history or receiving systemic immunosuppression were excluded from the trial. In every dose cohort, peripheral blood was drawn for TCR sequencing at baseline, cycle 4 day 1, and cycle 7 day 1. The samples were taken from a phase I, first-in-human, multicenter, open-label dose-escalation trial of ivuxolimab. Adults with locally advanced or metastatic melanoma, renal cell, hepatocellular, or head and neck squamous cell carcinoma were enrolled in the trial. Before TCR sequencing, CD4+ T cells and CD8+ T cells were sorted from peripheral blood as separate populations. For sequencing of the TCRbeta CDR3 region, genomic DNA was extracted from the sorted cells. The immunoSEQ Assay was used to sequence the TCRbeta CDR3 regions. TCRdb retrieved this table from immuneACCESS and kept in-frame rearrangements only. Not all clones are present; in checked studies, unresolved V genes account for under half, and no reason is known for the remainder. The sample profile shows fewer than 30,000 clones; about 74% of them were found once. The top ten clones comprise approximately 15% of the sample.

Note on this clone: This clone's antigen is unknown. No base-level quality is on record; no much larger clone is a single base apart.

This clonotype was sampled from an adult with an advanced solid tumor such as melanoma, head and neck, liver or kidney cancer. The material sequenced was CD4+ or CD8+ T cells sorted from blood, taken in a trial of the OX40 agonist ivuxolimab.

The DNA sequence follows: TGTGCCAGCAGCTTGGAGGGGGGCTCTGGAAACACCATATATTTT. Its coded protein is CASSLEGGSGNTIYF. The chain uses TRBV7-9 and TRBJ1-3, with TRBD1 as a weak D call on 6 bases. V and J are truncated by 3 bases and 0 bases respectively, leaving an intervening sequence of 9 bases. CDR1 and CDR2 were assigned from the germline V gene (reference sequence) as SEHNR and FQNEAQ. Spanning cysteine to phenylalanine, the CDR3 consists of 15 amino acids. Just CDR3 DNA is preserved here, 45 bases in frame from base 1.